The 3 T cell receptor beta chains in this list originate from one sample, sequenced in a study of T cells expressing NK-cell markers (dated by TCRdb to the early 2020s). Libraries were made using 5' RACE. Sequencing used an Illumina HiSeq 2000. Following reprocessing of the reads by TCRdb, the data hold one row per CDR3 protein sequence and no DNA is available. Per the sample table, the count is 450,000 to 600,000 distinct CDR3 sequences. Roughly 3.5% of the sample belongs to the ten largest clones. The sample taken for sequencing was blood T cells: a sorted CD56 or NKG2C T cell subset, CD4+ or CD8+ T cells, or bulk PBMC T cells (not recorded which). Receptor source: a man aged 18 to 29 in good health. Donor details come from another sample of the same person, matched by shared clones.

This chain links TRBV25-1 with TRBJ2-7; absent DNA, TCRdb's TRBD2 call cannot be checked. Germline assignment: CDR1 MGHDK and CDR2 SYGVNS. There are 17 residues in the CDR3. The CDR3 spells CASSEGLAGGPRGEQYF.

The chain combines TRBV12-3 or TRBV12-4 with TRBJ2-1; no DNA is available, so the TRBD1 call from TCRdb remains unchecked. There are 13 residues in the CDR3. This CDR3 is CASRKNRADEQFF.

This chain links TRBV9 with TRBJ2-3; TCRdb gives TRBD2 as the D gene, but with no DNA this cannot be confirmed. Germline V lookup: CDR1 SGDLS, CDR2 YYNGEE. The CDR3 has 17 amino acids. This chain's CDR3 is CASSARLAGAHSDTQYF.